Listed here are 24 T cell receptor beta chains from one sample, sequenced in a study of blood T cell repertoires in COVID-19. The protocol was immunoSEQ multiplex PCR, while the TCRdb copy is restricted to in-frame clones and leaves out a portion. The table has around 60,000 clones, around four fifths seen once. The source material was peripheral blood. The receptors come from a human donor in a cohort sampled during active COVID-19.

V usage is TRBV27 and J usage is TRBJ1-2; 9 nucleotides match TRBD1. The germline CDR1 and CDR2 sequences are MNHEY and SMNVEV (reference sequence). This CDR3 spans 14 amino acids. The ends lost 2 bases at V and 2 bases at J; junction bases unmatched: 0. The CDR3 nucleotides read TGTGCCAGCAGTTTAACAGGGGGCAACTATGGCTACACCTTC. Translation gives CASSLTGGNYGYTF.

The chain recombines TRBV18 with TRBJ2-3; no clear D gene. The V gene's germline CDR1 is KGHSH and CDR2 LQKENI. The CDR3 covers 13 residues. Trimming pared 0 bases from V and 8 bases from J, leaving 9 bases between. The CDR3, as DNA: TGTGCCAGCTCACCACCGACACCTACTACGCAGTATTTT. It yields the protein CASSPPTPTTQYF.

This chain links TRBV10-3 with TRBJ1-2, with unresolved D. The CDR3 extends over 14 amino acids. V shed 2 bases and J shed 7 bases, with 14 bases lying between them. CDR1 ENHRY and CDR2 SYGVKD come from the germline V gene. The CDR3 DNA sequence: TGTGCCATCAGTGAGAGGCAGGTCGAGGGTGGCTACACCTTC. Amino acid sequence: CAISERQVEGGYTF.

On this clone itself: This sequence may be a read error, since a much larger clone differs from it by one base. The chain carries TRBV9 and TRBJ2-7; possible D gene TRBD1, 6 bases. Trimming took 5 bases from V and 0 from J, leaving 9 bases between them. The CDR3 has 13 amino acids. CDR1 and CDR2 from the germline V gene are SGDLS and YYNGEE. The CDR3: CASSSGDSYEQYF. In nucleotides, the CDR3 is TGTGCCAGCAGTTCAGGGGACTCCTACGAGCAGTACTTC.

This chain uses TRBV2 with TRBJ1-3, with D perhaps TRBD1 (6 bases). This CDR3 contains 14 residues. Germline V gene lookup returns CDR1 SNHLY and CDR2 FYNNEI. Trimming took off 1 base at V and 4 bases at J, with 8 bases between the two ends. DNA of the CDR3: TGTGCCAGCAGTGAAGGGACAGCCGGAAACACCATATATTTT. Its translation: CASSEGTAGNTIYF.

CDR3 sequence (DNA): TGTGCCAGCAATAGGAGGAGTTCGGGTGGAAACACCATATATTTT. Translating it yields CASNRRSSGGNTIYF. This chain uses TRBV2 with TRBJ1-3; D is undetermined. Germline CDR1 and CDR2: SNHLY and FYNNEI. Trimming took 7 bases from V and 3 from J, leaving 16 bases between them. The CDR3 spans 15 residues.

The chain combines TRBV5-1 with TRBJ2-5; 11 nucleotides line up with TRBD1. Germline assignment: CDR1 SGHRS and CDR2 YFSETQ. V shed 4 bases and J 3 bases; nucleotides not matched to a gene: 2. This CDR3 contains 14 residues. CDR3 in DNA: TGCGCCAGCAGCATGGGACAGGGGGAAGAGACCCAGTACTTC. This sequence encodes CASSMGQGEETQYF.

J is TRBJ1-1 and V is TRBV7-2, with a weak D call TRBD1 (5 bases). The V end was cut by 1 base, the J end by 0 bases, with 9 bases between. This CDR3 contains 15 residues. The germline V gene encodes CDR1 SGHTA and CDR2 FQGNSA. CDR3 nucleotides: TGTGCCAGCAGCTTAGGGACAAATCTGAACACTGAAGCTTTCTTT. Encoded protein: CASSLGTNLNTEAFF.

This rearrangement joins TRBV4-3 to TRBJ2-3; maybe TRBD1 (6 bases). The V end lost 0 bases, the J end lost 6 bases, and 16 bases lay between the germline ends. CDR3 length: 16 residues. The germline V gene has CDR1 LGHNA and CDR2 YSLEER. The CDR3 here is CASSQEAREGVDTQYF. The CDR3 DNA follows: TGCGCCAGCAGCCAAGAGGCCCGTGAGGGGGTCGATACGCAGTATTTT.

The chain couples TRBV3-1 (or the pseudogene TRBV3-2) to TRBJ2-1; 12 positions agree with TRBD2. V lost 0 bases and J lost 3; bases outside the gene matches: 6. This CDR3 has 18 amino acids. The germline V gene has CDR1 LGHDT and CDR2 YNNKEL (reference sequence). The chain's CDR3 is CASSQDRLAGGHYNEQFF. CDR3 nucleotides: TGTGCCAGCAGCCAAGACCGCCTAGCGGGAGGGCACTACAATGAGCAGTTCTTC.

The rearrangement uses TRBV7-9 and TRBJ2-1, with unresolved D. CDR3 length: 13 residues. Trimming removed 4 bases at V and 8 bases at J, with 12 bases between. Germline values: CDR1 SEHNR, CDR2 FQNEAQ (reference sequence). Here the CDR3 reads CASSSARRDEQFF. The CDR3 nucleotides are TGTGCCAGCAGCTCCGCCCGTCGCGATGAGCAGTTCTTC.

About this clone: The sample contains more than one DNA sequence encoding this CDR3. This chain links TRBV28 with TRBJ2-7; D is unresolved. The CDR3 extends over 14 amino acids. V was cut by 6 bases and J by 4 bases, with 16 bases left in between. Per the germline V gene, CDR1 is MDHEN and CDR2 is SYDVKM. The CDR3 nucleotides read TGTGCCAGCAGCTCGGTGACTCCCCCTTACGAGCAGTACTTC. It encodes CASSSVTPPYEQYF.

This clone was detected only a few times. This sequence joins TRBV10-2 and TRBJ1-2; D unresolved. The germline V and J ends were trimmed by 0 bases and 4 bases, with 12 bases remaining between them. The germline V gene has CDR1 WSHSY and CDR2 SAAADI. This CDR3 is 15 amino acids long. The CDR3 loop is CASSESIYMPYGYTF. Written as DNA, the CDR3 is TGCGCCAGCAGTGAGTCGATATACATGCCCTATGGCTACACCTTC.

The chain links TRBV9 to TRBJ2-2; D is possibly TRBD2 (6 bases). V was trimmed by 0 bases and J by 7 bases, leaving 13 bases between them. Germline values: CDR1 SGDLS, CDR2 YYNGEE. CDR3 length: 15 residues. In DNA form, the CDR3 reads TGTGCCAGCAGCGTAGGGCAGGGAGGTTTCGGGGAGCTGTTTTTT. Its translation is CASSVGQGGFGELFF.

The rearrangement links TRBV5-4 to TRBJ2-2; tentative D call: TRBD2 (5 bases). The CDR3 extends over 15 amino acids. Germline loops: CDR1 SGHNT, CDR2 YYREEE (reference sequence). The germline V and J ends were trimmed by 4 bases and 3 bases, with 13 bases remaining between them. CDR3 DNA: TGTGCCAGCAGCCCTGGAGGAGCGGACACCGGGGAGCTGTTTTTT. This sequence encodes CASSPGGADTGELFF.

The chain links TRBV10-3 to TRBJ2-7, with TRBD1 matching over 11 bases. The germline V gene has CDR1 ENHRY and CDR2 SYGVKD. The ends lost 6 bases at V and 0 bases at J; junction bases unmatched: 4. The CDR3 is made up of 15 amino acids. The CDR3 DNA reads TGTGCCATCAGCTCCGGACAGGGGGCCTCCTACGAGCAGTACTTC. It codes for CAISSGQGASYEQYF.

The V and J genes are TRBV6-5 and TRBJ2-7, with a tentative D call TRBD2 (6 bases). The germline CDR1 and CDR2 sequences are MNHEY and SVGAGI. V was cut by 2 bases and J by 3 bases, with 17 bases left in between. CDR3 length: 16 amino acids. CDR3 sequence (DNA): TGTGCCAGCAGTTACCGGGTTGCGGGGCCCGTCTACGAGCAGTACTTC. This encodes CASSYRVAGPVYEQYF.

The V call is TRBV6-2 or TRBV6-3, the J call TRBJ1-3; D is perhaps TRBD1 (5 bases). The CDR3 contains 20 residues. The germline CDR1 and CDR2 sequences are MNHEY and SVGEGT. Trimming cost V 5 bases and J 0 bases, with 26 bases left between them. CDR3 coding DNA: TGTGCCAGCAGTACCAAGACAGCTGATACCCGAACACACTCTGGAAACACCATATATTTT. This translates into CASSTKTADTRTHSGNTIYF.

J is TRBJ1-4 and V is TRBV6-5; 8 bases are shared with TRBD1. V shed 2 bases and J 6 bases; nucleotides not matched to a gene: 8. The CDR3 is made up of 16 amino acids. Germline V gene lookup returns CDR1 MNHEY and CDR2 SVGAGI. The CDR3 protein is CASSYAGGAAYEKLFF. The DNA of the CDR3 is TGTGCCAGCAGTTACGCAGGGGGCGCGGCGTATGAAAAACTGTTTTTT.

This clone was seen more than once but under ten times. The chain uses TRBV5-1 and TRBJ2-7, with unresolved D. The V gene's germline CDR1 is SGHRS and CDR2 YFSETQ. Deletions cut 0 bases from V and 2 bases from J, with 3 bases between. CDR3 length: 12 amino acids. CDR3 bases: TGCGCCAGCAGCTTGGGCGCCTACGAGCAGTACTTC. It encodes CASSLGAYEQYF. The variable domain in full, with the rest retrieved from reference TRBV5-1 and TRBJ2-7, is KAGVTQTPRYLIKTRGQQVTLSCSPISGHRSVSWYQQTPGQGLQFLFEYFSETQRNKGNFPGRFSGRQFSNSRSEMNVSTLELGDSALYLCASSLGAYEQYFGPGTRLTVT.

The chain is built from TRBV10-2 and TRBJ2-5, with 15 bases fitting TRBD2. The germline V gene encodes CDR1 WSHSY and CDR2 SAAADI. The CDR3 is 19 residues long. Trimming cost V 3 bases and J 5 bases; bases outside gene matches: 13. CDR3 coding DNA: TGCGCCAGCAGTGACCCCGACTGGACTAGCGGGAGGGGCGGGGAGACCCAGTACTTC. Translation: CASSDPDWTSGRGGETQYF.

This clone has a count of ten or more. V gene TRBV29-1 combines with J gene TRBJ2-3; 15 bases map to TRBD2. The CDR3 spans 14 residues. V lost 4 bases, J lost 4 bases, and 0 bases stayed unmatched. Germline V CDR1 and CDR2: SQVTM, ANQGSEA. The CDR3 loop is CSVGTSGRADTQYF. CDR3 bases: TGCAGCGTTGGGACTAGCGGGAGGGCAGATACGCAGTATTTT.

This chain joins TRBV27 and TRBJ2-2; 7 nucleotides match TRBD1. V was pared by 3 bases and J by 1 base, with 8 bases of the junction left unmatched. There are 17 residues in the CDR3. CDR1 and CDR2 from the germline V gene are MNHEY and SMNVEV (reference sequence). CDR3: CASSFGARTGNTGELFF. Written as DNA, the CDR3 is TGTGCCAGCAGTTTTGGGGCCAGGACAGGGAACACCGGGGAGCTGTTTTTT.

V gene TRBV4-2 combines with J gene TRBJ2-2, with TRBD1 identical over 7 bases. This CDR3 has 14 residues. Germline V gives CDR1 LGHNA, CDR2 YNFKEQ. The V segment lost 4 bases and the J segment 6 bases; nucleotides outside the gene matches: 5. The DNA for the CDR3 is TGTGCCAGCAGCCTCCCGACAGGGCCCGGGGAGCTGTTTTTT. As protein: CASSLPTGPGELFF.